This TCR beta chain was sequenced during a study of T cells in Graves' hyperthyroidism and ophthalmopathy. Study-wide points: Prediction of ophthalmopathy progression came a median approximately 7 months pre-onset.

The source material, RNA transcripts, was used to amplify TCR beta CDR3 regions. HTBI primers were the set used in a first-round RT-PCR of the TCR CDR3. TCRdb re-derived calls from the multiplex PCR reads in MiXCR, one entry per CDR3 protein. The data contain about 360,000 distinct CDR3 sequences, around 14% of them singletons. Patients were excluded because of uncontrolled infection, other autoimmune disease, pregnancy or lactation. For the diagnoses, clinical symptoms, serum thyroxine and TRAb, thyroid ultrasound and orbital computed tomography were used. Germline loops: CDR1 SNHLY, CDR2 FYNNEI. The CDR3 covers 14 residues. The V and J ends lost 7 bases and 6 bases respectively, with 17 bases between them. Notes on this clonotype: Its antigen is still unknown.

This receptor was taken from a woman younger than 35 with Graves' hyperthyroidism. The chain uses TRBV2 and TRBJ2-3, with D unresolved. The specimen sequenced was blood. The CDR3 region is CASNETPPPDTQYF. In nucleotides, the CDR3 is TGTGCCAGCAATGAGACTCCACCGCCGGATACGCAGTATTTT.